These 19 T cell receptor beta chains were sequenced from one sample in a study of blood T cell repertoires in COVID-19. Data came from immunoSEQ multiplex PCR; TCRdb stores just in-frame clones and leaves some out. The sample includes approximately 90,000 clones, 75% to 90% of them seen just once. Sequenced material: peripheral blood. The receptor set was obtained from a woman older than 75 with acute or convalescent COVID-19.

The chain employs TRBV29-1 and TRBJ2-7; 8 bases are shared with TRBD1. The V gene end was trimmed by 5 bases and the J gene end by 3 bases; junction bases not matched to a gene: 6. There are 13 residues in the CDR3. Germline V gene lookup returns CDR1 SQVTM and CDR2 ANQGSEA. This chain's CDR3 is CSVSIGTGYEQYF. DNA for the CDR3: TGCAGCGTTTCCATCGGGACAGGCTACGAGCAGTACTTC.

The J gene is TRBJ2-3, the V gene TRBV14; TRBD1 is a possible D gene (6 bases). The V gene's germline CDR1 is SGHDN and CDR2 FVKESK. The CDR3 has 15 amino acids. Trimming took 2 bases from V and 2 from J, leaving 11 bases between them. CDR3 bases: TGTGCCAGCAGCCAACAGGACAGAATCACAGATACGCAGTATTTT. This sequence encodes CASSQQDRITDTQYF.

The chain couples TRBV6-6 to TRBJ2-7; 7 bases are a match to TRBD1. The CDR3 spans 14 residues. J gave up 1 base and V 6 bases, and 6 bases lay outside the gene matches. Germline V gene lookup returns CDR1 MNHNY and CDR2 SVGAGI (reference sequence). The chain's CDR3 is CASRGVGQSYEQYF. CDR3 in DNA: TGTGCCAGCAGAGGGGTGGGACAGTCCTACGAGCAGTACTTC.

CDR3 nucleotide sequence: TGTGCCACGGGACAGCCGGAGACCCAGTACTTC. This sequence encodes CATGQPETQYF. The chain couples TRBV10-3 to TRBJ2-5, with TRBD1 matching 7 bases. V lost 10 bases to trimming and J lost 5 bases; unmatched junction nucleotides: 4. CDR1 ENHRY and CDR2 SYGVKD come from the germline V gene. The CDR3 extends over 11 amino acids.

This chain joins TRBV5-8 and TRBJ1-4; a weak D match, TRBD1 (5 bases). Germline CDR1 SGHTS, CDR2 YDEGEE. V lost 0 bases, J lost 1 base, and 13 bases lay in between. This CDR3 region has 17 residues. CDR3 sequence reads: CASSLGADSRTNEKLFF. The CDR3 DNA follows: TGTGCCAGCAGCTTGGGAGCTGACAGCAGAACTAATGAAAAACTGTTTTTT.

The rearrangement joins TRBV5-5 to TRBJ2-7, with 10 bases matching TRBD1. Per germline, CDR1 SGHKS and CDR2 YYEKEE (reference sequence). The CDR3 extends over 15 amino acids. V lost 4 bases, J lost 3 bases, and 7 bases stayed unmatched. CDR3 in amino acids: CASSPGTGAFYEQYF. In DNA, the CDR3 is TGTGCCAGCAGCCCCGGGACAGGGGCTTTCTACGAGCAGTACTTC.

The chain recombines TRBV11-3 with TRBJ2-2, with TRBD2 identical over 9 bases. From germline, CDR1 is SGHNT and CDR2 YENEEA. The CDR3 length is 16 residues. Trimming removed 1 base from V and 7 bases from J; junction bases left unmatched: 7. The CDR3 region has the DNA TGTGCCAGCAGCTTAGGACTAGCGGCCCTCGGCGGGGAGCTGTTTTTT. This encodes CASSLGLAALGGELFF.

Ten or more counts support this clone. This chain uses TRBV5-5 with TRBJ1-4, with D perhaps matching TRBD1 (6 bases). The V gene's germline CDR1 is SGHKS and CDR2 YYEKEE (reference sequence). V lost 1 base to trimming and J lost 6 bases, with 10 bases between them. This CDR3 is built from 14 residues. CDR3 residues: CASSLTGLDEKLFF. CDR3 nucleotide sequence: TGTGCCAGCAGCTTGACAGGGTTGGATGAAAAACTGTTTTTT.

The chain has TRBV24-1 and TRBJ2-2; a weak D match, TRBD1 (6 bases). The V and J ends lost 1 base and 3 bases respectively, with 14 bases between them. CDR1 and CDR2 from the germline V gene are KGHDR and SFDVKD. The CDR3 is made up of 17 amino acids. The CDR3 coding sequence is TGTGCCACCAGTGATTTACGTCCCGGGACATACACCGGGGAGCTGTTTTTT. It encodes CATSDLRPGTYTGELFF.

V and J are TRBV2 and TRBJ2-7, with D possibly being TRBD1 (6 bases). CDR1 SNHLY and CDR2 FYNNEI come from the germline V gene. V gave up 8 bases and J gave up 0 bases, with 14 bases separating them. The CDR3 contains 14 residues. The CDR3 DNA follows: TGTGCCAGCCGGAGGACAGCCGGCTCCTACGAGCAGTACTTC. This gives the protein CASRRTAGSYEQYF.

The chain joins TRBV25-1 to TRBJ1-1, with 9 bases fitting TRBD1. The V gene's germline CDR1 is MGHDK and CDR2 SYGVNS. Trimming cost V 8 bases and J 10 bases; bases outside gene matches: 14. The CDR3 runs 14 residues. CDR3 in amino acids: CASSQDRGNRRAFF. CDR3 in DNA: TGTGCCAGCTCCCAGGACAGGGGCAACCGAAGAGCTTTCTTT.

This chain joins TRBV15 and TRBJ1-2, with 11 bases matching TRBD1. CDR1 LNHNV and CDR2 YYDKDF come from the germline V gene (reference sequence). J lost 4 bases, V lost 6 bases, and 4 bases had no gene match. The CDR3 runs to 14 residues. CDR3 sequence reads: CATSPGQGGYGYTF. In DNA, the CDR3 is TGTGCCACCAGTCCGGGACAGGGGGGCTATGGCTACACCTTC.

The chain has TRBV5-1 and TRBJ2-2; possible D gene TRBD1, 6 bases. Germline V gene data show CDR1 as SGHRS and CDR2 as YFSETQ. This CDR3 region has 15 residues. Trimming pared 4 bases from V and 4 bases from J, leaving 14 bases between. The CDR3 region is CASSPGQRITGELFF. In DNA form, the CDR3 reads TGCGCCAGCAGCCCCGGACAGAGGATCACCGGGGAGCTGTTTTTT.

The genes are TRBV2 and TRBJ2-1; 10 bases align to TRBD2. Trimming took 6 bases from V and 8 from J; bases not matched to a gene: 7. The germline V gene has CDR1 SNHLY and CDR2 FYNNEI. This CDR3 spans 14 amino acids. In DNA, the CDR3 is TGTGCCAGCAGGAGCGGGGGGGCGCTTTATGAGCAGTTCTTC. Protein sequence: CASRSGGALYEQFF.

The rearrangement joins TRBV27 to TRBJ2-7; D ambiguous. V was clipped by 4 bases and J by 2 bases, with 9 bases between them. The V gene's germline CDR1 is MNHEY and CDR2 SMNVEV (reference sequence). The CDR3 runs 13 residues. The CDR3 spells CASSSTIPYEQYF. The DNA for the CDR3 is TGTGCCAGCAGTTCTACGATCCCCTACGAGCAGTACTTC.

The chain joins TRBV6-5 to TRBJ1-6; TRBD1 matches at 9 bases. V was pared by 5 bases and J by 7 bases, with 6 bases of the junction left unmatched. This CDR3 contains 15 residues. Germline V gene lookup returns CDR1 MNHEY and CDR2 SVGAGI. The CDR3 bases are TGTGCCAGCAGTCTCCAAGGGACAGGGAATTCACCCCTCCACTTT. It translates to CASSLQGTGNSPLHF.

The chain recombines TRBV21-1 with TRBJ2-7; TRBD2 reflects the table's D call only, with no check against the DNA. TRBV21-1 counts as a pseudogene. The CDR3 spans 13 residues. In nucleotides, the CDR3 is TGTGCCAGCCGGACTCCACACTCCTACGAGCAGTACTTC. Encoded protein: CASRTPHSYEQYF.

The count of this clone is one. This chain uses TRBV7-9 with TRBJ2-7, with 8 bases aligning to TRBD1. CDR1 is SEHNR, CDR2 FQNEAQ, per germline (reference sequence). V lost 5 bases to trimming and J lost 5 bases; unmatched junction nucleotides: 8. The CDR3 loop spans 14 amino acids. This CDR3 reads CASSLGQGAHEQYF. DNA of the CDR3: TGTGCCAGCAGCCTTGGACAGGGAGCCCACGAGCAGTACTTC.

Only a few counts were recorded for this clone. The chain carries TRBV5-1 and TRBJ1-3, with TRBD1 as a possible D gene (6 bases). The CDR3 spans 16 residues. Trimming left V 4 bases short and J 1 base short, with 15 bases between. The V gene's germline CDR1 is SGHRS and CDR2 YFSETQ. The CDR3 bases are TGCGCCAGCAGCACAACCTCACAGGGTTCTGGAAACACCATATATTTT. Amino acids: CASSTTSQGSGNTIYF.